Listed below are T cell receptor beta chains from one sample, sequenced in a study of shared clonotypes between healthy human individuals. Clones were sequenced by immunoSEQ multiplex PCR, and TCRdb holds only the in-frame ones, with some missing. The sample contains around 100,000 clones, roughly 66% of which appear only once. Sequencing used memory CD8+ T cells sorted from blood. Receptor source: a woman aged 25 to 45 in good health. Both conserved end residues are part of each CDR3. The D gene is left open where the match is weak. Size is omitted from some rows. Given values are once, few, many or a class for expanded clones.

-	few	TRBV7-9	TRBJ2-2	CASSVTGPVTGELFF	TGTGCCAGCAGCGTAACGGGACCAGTGACCGGGGAGCTGTTTTTT
TRBD1	-	TRBV19	TRBJ1-1	CASSINRQGILWDTEAFF	TGTGCCAGTAGTATAAACCGACAGGGAATTCTTTGGGACACTGAAGCTTTCTTT
TRBD1	-	TRBV2	TRBJ1-3	CASSAGGAGNTIYF	TGTGCCAGCAGTGCAGGGGGCGCTGGAAACACCATATATTTT
-	-	TRBV6-1	TRBJ2-2	CASSESVEFGELFF	TGTGCCAGCAGTGAATCTGTGGAGTTCGGGGAGCTGTTTTTT
TRBD2	-	TRBV10-3	TRBJ2-1	CAIRPGLAGSGEQFF	TGTGCCATCAGGCCGGGACTAGCGGGGTCGGGGGAGCAGTTCTTC
-	many	TRBV2	TRBJ2-6	CASSVTGANVLTF	TGTGCCAGCAGTGTAACTGGGGCCAACGTCCTGACTTTC
TRBD2	-	TRBV29-1	TRBJ2-1	CSVGTSGRASSVPFF	TGCAGCGTGGGGACTAGCGGGAGGGCGAGTTCGGTTCCGTTCTTC
-	-	TRBV2	TRBJ2-7	CASNGADPSREQYF	TGTGCCAGCAATGGGGCCGATCCCTCGCGGGAGCAGTACTTC
TRBD2	-	TRBV4-1	TRBJ2-2	CASSQDDSAGTRSGELFF	TGCGCCAGCAGCCAAGACGATTCAGCGGGAACCCGATCCGGGGAGCTGTTTTTT
-	-	TRBV29-1	TRBJ1-2	CSVDLADWTHF	TGCAGCGTTGATTTGGCGGATTGGACCCACTTC
TRBD1	-	TRBV28	TRBJ1-2	CASSPTQQGSYGYTF	TGTGCCAGCAGTCCCACACAACAGGGGTCCTATGGCTACACCTTC
-	-	TRBV2	TRBJ2-2	CASMTGDLHGELFF	TGTGCCAGCATGACCGGGGACTTACACGGGGAGCTGTTTTTT
TRBD2	once	TRBV4-1	TRBJ2-7	CASSPSVLAGSSYEQYF	TGCGCCAGCAGCCCCTCGGTGCTAGCGGGGAGCTCCTACGAGCAGTACTTC
TRBD1	-	TRBV11-3	TRBJ1-1	CASSKGEGAAFF	TGTGCCAGCAGCAAAGGGGAGGGGGCGGCTTTCTTT
TRBD1	many	TRBV10-3	TRBJ1-1	CAISETGQETGAEAFF	TGTGCCATCAGTGAGACCGGACAGGAGACAGGCGCCGAAGCTTTCTTT
TRBD1	-	TRBV27	TRBJ2-5	CASSLYVGQGETQYF	TGTGCCAGCAGTTTATACGTGGGACAGGGGGAGACCCAGTACTTC
-	-	TRBV9	TRBJ2-7	CASSVEDAWDEQYF	TGTGCCAGCAGCGTAGAGGACGCATGGGACGAGCAGTACTTC
TRBD1	once	TRBV5-1	TRBJ1-3	CASSLGTVGNTIYF	TGCGCCAGCAGCCTAGGGACAGTTGGAAACACCATATATTTT
TRBD2	-	TRBV6-4	TRBJ2-3	CASSAAGETDTQYF	TGTGCCAGCAGTGCGGCGGGAGAAACAGATACGCAGTATTTT
-	few	TRBV7-2	TRBJ2-2	CASSFETGRPGELFF	TGTGCCAGCAGCTTTGAGACGGGAAGACCCGGGGAGCTGTTTTTT
TRBD2	few	TRBV7-2	TRBJ2-3	CASSRLAGGKDTQYF	TGTGCCAGCAGCCGACTAGCGGGAGGCAAAGATACGCAGTATTTT
TRBD1	-	TRBV9	TRBJ2-5	CASSEGQGRETQYF	TGTGCCAGCAGCGAAGGACAGGGGCGGGAGACCCAGTACTTC
TRBD2	many	TRBV7-9	TRBJ2-3	CASRDGLVTDTQYF	TGTGCCAGCAGGGACGGACTAGTCACAGATACGCAGTATTTT
-	-	TRBV7-5	TRBJ2-3	CVRSLEWDTQYF	TGTGTCAGAAGCTTAGAATGGGATACGCAGTATTTT
TRBD1	-	TRBV4-2	TRBJ2-7	CASSQDFVYRGYEQYF	TGTGCCAGCAGCCAAGACTTTGTGTACAGGGGATACGAGCAGTACTTC
-	-	TRBV6-1	TRBJ2-5	CASSGIQETQYF	TGTGCCAGCAGTGGTATCCAAGAGACCCAGTACTTC
-	-	TRBV6-5	TRBJ1-5	CASSKRGAQHF	TGTGCCAGCAGTAAACGGGGGGCCCAGCATTTT
TRBD1	few	TRBV19	TRBJ1-1	CASGNRKTGENTEAFF	TGTGCCAGTGGGAACCGGAAGACAGGGGAGAACACTGAAGCTTTCTTT
-	-	TRBV2	TRBJ2-3	CASSELARGDTQYF	TGTGCCAGCAGTGAGTTAGCCCGCGGAGATACGCAGTATTTT
TRBD1	-	TRBV29-1	TRBJ2-2	CSDRDRGRTGELFF	TGCAGCGATCGGGACAGAGGACGGACCGGGGAGCTGTTTTTT
-	-	TRBV10-2	TRBJ2-1	CASRGDSNNEQFF	TGCGCCAGCCGCGGCGACAGTAACAATGAGCAGTTCTTC
-	once	TRBV6-6	TRBJ2-7	CASSAYFSSSYEQYF	TGTGCCAGCAGCGCCTACTTCTCGAGCTCCTACGAGCAGTACTTC
-	few	TRBV28	TRBJ1-5	CASSFSWERDQPQHF	TGTGCCAGCAGTTTTTCCTGGGAGAGGGATCAGCCCCAGCATTTT
-	-	TRBV5-1	TRBJ1-4	CASRGEETNEKLFF	TGCGCCAGCAGAGGAGAAGAGACTAATGAAAAACTGTTTTTT
-	-	TRBV7-9	TRBJ2-3	CASSQGREADTQYF	TGTGCCAGCAGCCAAGGCAGGGAGGCAGATACGCAGTATTTT
TRBD1	-	TRBV5-1	TRBJ1-1	CASSPGQPFAEAFF	TGCGCCAGCAGCCCGGGACAGCCGTTTGCTGAAGCTTTCTTT
-	-	TRBV19	TRBJ2-7	CASSTGRDMGPWEQYF	TGTGCCAGCTCCACAGGGAGGGACATGGGTCCTTGGGAGCAGTACTTC
-	-	TRBV15	TRBJ1-4	CATSSPYSTNEKLFF	TGTGCCACCAGCTCCCCATACTCAACTAATGAAAAACTGTTTTTT
TRBD1	few	TRBV7-6	TRBJ1-2	CASSPRQGSDGYTF	TGTGCCAGCAGCCCACGACAGGGTAGTGATGGCTACACCTTC
TRBD1	-	TRBV9	TRBJ1-5	CASSAGTGGKPQHF	TGTGCCAGCAGCGCCGGGACAGGGGGCAAGCCCCAGCATTTT
-	many	TRBV9	TRBJ2-2	CASSVAWGSGELFF	TGTGCCAGCAGCGTAGCTTGGGGTTCCGGGGAGCTGTTTTTT
TRBD1	-	TRBV30	TRBJ1-6	CAWSVRLGQNNSPLHF	TGTGCCTGGAGTGTACGTTTGGGACAGAATAATTCACCCCTCCACTTT
-	few	TRBV27	TRBJ1-5	CASSRGFGQSHQPQHF	TGTGCCAGCAGTCGGGGTTTCGGACAGAGTCATCAGCCCCAGCATTTT
-	-	TRBV5-1	TRBJ2-5	CASSLMRAQETQYF	TGCGCCAGCAGCTTGATGCGGGCACAAGAGACCCAGTACTTC
TRBD1	-	TRBV19	TRBJ1-2	CASSDRAGNYGYTF	TGTGCCAGTTCCGACAGGGCTGGGAACTATGGCTACACCTTC
TRBD2	few	TRBV4-2	TRBJ2-5	CASSHRTLAGGNETQYF	TGTGCCAGCAGCCACCGGACACTAGCGGGAGGTAATGAGACCCAGTACTTC
-	-	TRBV28	TRBJ1-2	CATHYNNNYGYTF	TGTGCCACACACTACAACAATAACTATGGCTACACCTTC
TRBD1	-	TRBV4-1	TRBJ1-2	CASSQERRTGSGYTF	TGCGCCAGCAGCCAAGAACGCAGGACAGGTTCTGGCTACACCTTC
-	few	TRBV6-5	TRBJ2-3	CASSYEIRDFTDTQYF	TGTGCCAGCAGTTACGAAATCCGGGACTTCACAGATACGCAGTATTTT
-	-	TRBV13	TRBJ1-1	CASRKEIEAFF	TGTGCCAGCAGAAAAGAGATTGAAGCTTTCTTT
-	medium-sized	TRBV16	TRBJ1-3	CASSQRGDSGNTIYF	TGTGCCAGCAGCCAAAGGGGGGACTCTGGAAACACCATATATTTT
-	few	TRBV7-9	TRBJ2-3	CASSLWISSSTDTQYF	TGTGCCAGCAGCTTGTGGATCTCCTCGTCCACAGATACGCAGTATTTT
TRBD2	-	TRBV6-1	TRBJ2-7	CASSDTPGGSYEQYF	TGTGCCAGCAGTGATACACCGGGGGGCTCCTACGAGCAGTACTTC
TRBD1	-	TRBV29-1	TRBJ2-2	CSVDRVTGELFF	TGCAGCGTAGACAGGGTCACCGGGGAGCTGTTTTTT
-	-	TRBV7-9	TRBJ2-7	CASSLALGGRAVLEQYF	TGTGCCAGCAGCTTAGCGTTAGGAGGCAGGGCGGTTTTGGAGCAGTACTTC